This TCR beta chain was recovered during a study of T cells after yellow fever vaccination. Study-wide background: Fractions of limited cellularity were prepared by means of SMART-Seq v4 Ultra Low Input. The study's findings and limits: Boosting was followed by the reappearance of most primary-vaccination clones (approximately 97% CD4, around 90% CD8). Abundant clonotypes (contaminants from the bulk population) could be present in FACS-sorted repertoires.

The CDR3 loop spans 15 amino acids. Germline V lookup: CDR1 SGDLS, CDR2 YYNGEE. The germline V and J ends were trimmed by 4 bases and 3 bases, with 14 bases remaining between them. Many counts were recorded for this clonotype. What it recognizes is unknown. As TCR cDNA was made by 5'RACE template switching, a universal primer site and UMIs were added. Via MiXCR, TCRdb re-called the 5' RACE reads, giving one row per CDR3 protein. The table shows 68,000 or so distinct CDR3 sequences, with approximately 7% occurring only once. Here the sequenced sample was CD8+ T cells sorted from PBMCs, taken 45 days after the first yellow fever vaccination. This chain links TRBV9 with TRBJ2-1, with D possibly being TRBD2 (7 bases). The clonotype was recovered from a man in his late teens or twenties who received the YFV17D yellow fever vaccine. The DNA for the CDR3 is TGTGCCAGCAGCCCGGGGGGCCCTCTCTACAATGAGCAGTTCTTC. This translates into CASSPGGPLYNEQFF.